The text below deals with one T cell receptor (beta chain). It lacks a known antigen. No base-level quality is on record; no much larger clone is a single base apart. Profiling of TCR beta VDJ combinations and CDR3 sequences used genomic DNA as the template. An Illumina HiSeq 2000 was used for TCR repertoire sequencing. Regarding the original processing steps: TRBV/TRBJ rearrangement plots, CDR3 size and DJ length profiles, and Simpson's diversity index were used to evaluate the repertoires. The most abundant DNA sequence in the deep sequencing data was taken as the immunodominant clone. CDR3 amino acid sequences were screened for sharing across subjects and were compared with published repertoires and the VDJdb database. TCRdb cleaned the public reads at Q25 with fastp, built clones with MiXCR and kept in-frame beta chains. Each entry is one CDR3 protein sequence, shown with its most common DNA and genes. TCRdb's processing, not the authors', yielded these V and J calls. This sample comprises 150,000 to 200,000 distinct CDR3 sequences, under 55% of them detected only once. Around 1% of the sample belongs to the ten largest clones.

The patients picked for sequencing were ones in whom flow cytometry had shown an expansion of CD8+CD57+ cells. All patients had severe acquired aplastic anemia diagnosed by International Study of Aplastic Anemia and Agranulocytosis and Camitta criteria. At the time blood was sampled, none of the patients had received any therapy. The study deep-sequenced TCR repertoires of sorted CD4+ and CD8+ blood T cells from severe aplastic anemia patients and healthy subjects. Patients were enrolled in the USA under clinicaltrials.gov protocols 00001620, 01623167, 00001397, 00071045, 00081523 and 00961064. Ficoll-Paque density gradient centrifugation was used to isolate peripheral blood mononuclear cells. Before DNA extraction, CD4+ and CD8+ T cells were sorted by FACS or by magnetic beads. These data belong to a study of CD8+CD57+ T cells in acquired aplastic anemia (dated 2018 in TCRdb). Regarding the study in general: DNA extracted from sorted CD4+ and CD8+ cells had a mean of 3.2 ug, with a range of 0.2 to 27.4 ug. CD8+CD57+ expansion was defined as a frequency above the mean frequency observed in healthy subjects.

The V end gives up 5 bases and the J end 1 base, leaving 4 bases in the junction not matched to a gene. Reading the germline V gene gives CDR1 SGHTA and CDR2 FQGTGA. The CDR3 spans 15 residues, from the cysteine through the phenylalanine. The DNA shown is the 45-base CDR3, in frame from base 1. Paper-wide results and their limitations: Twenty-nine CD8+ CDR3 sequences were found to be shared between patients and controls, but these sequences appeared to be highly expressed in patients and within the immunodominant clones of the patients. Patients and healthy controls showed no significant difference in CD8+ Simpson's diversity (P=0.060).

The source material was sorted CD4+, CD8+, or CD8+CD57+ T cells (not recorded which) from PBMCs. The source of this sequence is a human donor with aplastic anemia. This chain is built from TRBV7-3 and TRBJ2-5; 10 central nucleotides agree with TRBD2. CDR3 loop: CASSIGLAAQETQYF. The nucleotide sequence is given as TGTGCCAGCAGCATTGGACTAGCGGCCCAAGAGACCCAGTACTTC.